The clone carrying this T cell receptor beta chain was found many times. This entry belongs to a study of human T cells and chemical hapten exposure. About the research overall: Sensitization involved placing 2% DPC onto a 2 cm by 2 cm region of upper inner arm skin.

Germline V gene lookup returns CDR1 SEHNR and CDR2 FQNEAQ (reference sequence). Trimming at V came to 8 bases and at J to 7 bases, leaving 2 bases not matched to a gene. The CDR3 covers 11 residues. Library preparation tagged each individual cDNA molecule with a unique molecular identifier. TCRdb reprocessed the RACE reads via MiXCR and lists one record per CDR3 protein. The sample carries approximately 52,000 distinct CDR3 sequences, about 9.2% recorded once. Time point given: pre-sensitization, week 0. The treatment: therapeutic diphenylcyclopropenone sensitization with weekly scalp DPC. Ahead of each patch test application, blood was drawn.

The sequence came from a woman between 35 and 50 years old with alopecia areata. Some clones in this sample may be carry-over from other donors' samples. The chain joins TRBV7-9 to TRBJ2-1; 7 bases match TRBD2. Sequences were derived from whole blood, sampled in connection with sensitization to the hapten diphenylcyclopropenone (DPC). The chain's CDR3 is CASWGGNEQFF. The CDR3 DNA follows: TGTGCCAGCTGGGGGGGGAATGAGCAGTTCTTC.